This T cell receptor beta chain was identified in a study of blood T cell repertoires in COVID-19. Overall study: The origin of the acute and convalescent COVID-19 samples was the United States, Italy and Spain.

Germline lookup yields CDR1 MNHNS and CDR2 SASEGT. Trimming left V 4 bases short and J 4 bases short, with 10 bases between. The CDR3 is 13 residues long. Authors' analysis steps: Estimates of nucleated cell counts were drawn from the amplification of reference gene primers. Here immunoSEQ multiplex PCR was the method, and the copy in TCRdb shows in-frame clones only, minus some. V, J and clone size are those of that table, while D and trimming were read from the DNA. The sample lists a few hundred thousand clones, just over 85% seen once, with 2.5% to 3% in the top ten. This receptor was taken from a woman aged 25 to 39 with active or convalescent COVID-19. The V and J genes are TRBV6-1 and TRBJ1-2, with D unclear. The material sequenced was peripheral blood. The CDR3 spells CASSAETGYGYTF. Here the CDR3 DNA reads TGTGCCAGCAGTGCCGAGACGGGCTATGGCTACACCTTC.